This entry is about one T cell receptor (beta chain). Antigen unknown. This entry belongs to a study of radiotherapy plus CTLA-4 blockade in lung cancer. Points from the study as a whole: Early blood T cell clone dynamics reportedly forecast response best, with interferon-beta.

The method was immunoSEQ multiplex PCR; TCRdb's version includes in-frame clones alone and lacks a portion of them. The sample has 45,000 to 55,000 clones; less than 90% are singletons. Germline V gene sequence: CDR1 SGHNT, CDR2 YENEEA. The CDR3 contains 19 residues. The junction had 7 bases not matched to a gene; V was cut back by 5 bases and J by 0 bases. The sequence came from a human donor with non-small cell lung cancer that progressed on radiotherapy plus ipilimumab. Some clones in this sample may be carry-over from other donors' samples. The chain combines TRBV11-3 with TRBJ2-6; 13 bases are a match to TRBD2. Sequences were derived from peripheral blood, sampled from a patient treated with radiotherapy plus ipilimumab. CDR3 sequence: CASSPGLAGVPSGANVLTF. CDR3 DNA: TGTGCCAGCAGCCCCGGACTAGCGGGGGTCCCCTCTGGGGCCAACGTCCTGACTTTC.